This TCR beta chain was identified in a study of shared clonotypes between healthy human individuals. Study observations and caveats: Sampling covered blood only; tissue repertoires likely differ.

This CDR3 is built from 13 residues. Germline V gene data show CDR1 as SGHRS and CDR2 as YFSETQ. The V end was cut by 3 bases, the J end by 7 bases, with 11 bases between. A word on this clone: Antigen: not known.

Assay execution proceeded at the deep level. TCRdb's table, derived via immunoSEQ multiplex PCR, lists solely in-frame clones and lacks some. The data contain approximately 1,000,000 clones, 70% to 85% of them singletons. V gene TRBV5-1 combines with J gene TRBJ2-1; TRBD2 might be the D (5 bases). The sample was memory CD4+ T cells from PBMCs. Noted subset: CD45RA-negative fraction. The receptor was isolated from a man aged 18 to 30 in good health. Some clones in this sample may be carry-over from other donors' samples. For the CDR3, the DNA is TGCGCCAGCAGCTCGCAACTAGGGAATGAGCAGTTCTTC. This translates into CASSSQLGNEQFF. The variable domain in full, completed from reference TRBV5-1 and TRBJ2-1, reads KAGVTQTPRYLIKTRGQQVTLSCSPISGHRSVSWYQQTPGQGLQFLFEYFSETQRNKGNFPGRFSGRQFSNSRSEMNVSTLELGDSALYLCASSSQLGNEQFFGPGTRLTVL.